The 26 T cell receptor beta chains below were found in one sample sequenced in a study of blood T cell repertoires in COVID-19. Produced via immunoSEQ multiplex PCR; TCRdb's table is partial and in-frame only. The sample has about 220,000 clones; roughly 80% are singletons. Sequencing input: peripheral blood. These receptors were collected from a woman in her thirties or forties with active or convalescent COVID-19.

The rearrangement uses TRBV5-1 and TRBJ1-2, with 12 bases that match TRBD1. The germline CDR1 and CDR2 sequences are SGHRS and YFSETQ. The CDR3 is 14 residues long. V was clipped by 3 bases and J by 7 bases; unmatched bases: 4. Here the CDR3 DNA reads TGCGCCAGCAGCTCGGGACAGGGGGCTGGTGGCTACACCTTC. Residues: CASSSGQGAGGYTF.

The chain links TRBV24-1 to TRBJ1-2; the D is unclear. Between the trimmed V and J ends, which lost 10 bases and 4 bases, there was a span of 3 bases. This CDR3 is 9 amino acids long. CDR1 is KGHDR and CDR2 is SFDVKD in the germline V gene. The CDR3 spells CATIYGYTF. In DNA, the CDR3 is TGTGCCACTATCTATGGCTACACCTTC.

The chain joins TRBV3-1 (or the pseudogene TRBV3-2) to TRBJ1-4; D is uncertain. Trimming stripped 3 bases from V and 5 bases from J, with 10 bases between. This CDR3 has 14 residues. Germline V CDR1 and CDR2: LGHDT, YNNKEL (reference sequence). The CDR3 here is CASSQLQANEKLFF. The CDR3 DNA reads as TGTGCCAGCAGCCAGCTGCAGGCCAATGAAAAACTGTTTTTT.

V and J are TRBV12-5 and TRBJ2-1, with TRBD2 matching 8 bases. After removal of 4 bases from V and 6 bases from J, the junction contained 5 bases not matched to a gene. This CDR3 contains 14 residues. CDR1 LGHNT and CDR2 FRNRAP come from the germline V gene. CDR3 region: CASGSGGQANEQFF. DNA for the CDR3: TGTGCTAGTGGTTCGGGGGGGCAGGCCAATGAGCAGTTCTTC.

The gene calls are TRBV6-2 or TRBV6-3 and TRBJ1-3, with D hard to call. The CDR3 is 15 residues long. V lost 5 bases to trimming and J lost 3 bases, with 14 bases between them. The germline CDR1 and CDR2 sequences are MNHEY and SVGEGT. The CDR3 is CASSEGGRVGNTIYF. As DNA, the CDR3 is TGTGCCAGCAGTGAGGGCGGTCGAGTTGGAAACACCATATATTTT.

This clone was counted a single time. The CDR3 nucleotides are TGTGCCAGCAGCACTCGGGTGAACACTGAAGCTTTCTTT. It codes for CASSTRVNTEAFF. The gene calls are TRBV5-4 and TRBJ1-1; D unresolved. Trimming left V 4 bases short and J 0 bases short, with 7 bases between. Germline V gene sequence: CDR1 SGHNT, CDR2 YYREEE (reference sequence). The CDR3 extends over 13 amino acids.

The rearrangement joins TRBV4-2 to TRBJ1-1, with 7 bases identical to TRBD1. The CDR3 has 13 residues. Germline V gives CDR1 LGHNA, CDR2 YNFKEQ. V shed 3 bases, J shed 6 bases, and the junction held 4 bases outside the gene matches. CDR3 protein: CASSHEDRAEAFF. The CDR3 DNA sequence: TGTGCCAGCAGCCATGAAGACAGGGCTGAAGCTTTCTTT.

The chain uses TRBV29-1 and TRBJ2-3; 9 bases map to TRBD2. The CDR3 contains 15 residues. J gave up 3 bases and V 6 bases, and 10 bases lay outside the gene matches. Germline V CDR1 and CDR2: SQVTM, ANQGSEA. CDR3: CSVKASGKSTDTQYF. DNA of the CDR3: TGCAGCGTGAAAGCTAGCGGGAAAAGTACAGATACGCAGTATTTT.

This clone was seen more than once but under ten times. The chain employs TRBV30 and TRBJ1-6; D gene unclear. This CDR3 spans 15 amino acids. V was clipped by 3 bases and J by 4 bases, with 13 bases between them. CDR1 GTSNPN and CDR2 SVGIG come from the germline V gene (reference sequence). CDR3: CAWRRSAFYNSPLHF. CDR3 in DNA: TGTGCCTGGAGGCGGTCCGCCTTTTATAATTCACCCCTCCACTTT.

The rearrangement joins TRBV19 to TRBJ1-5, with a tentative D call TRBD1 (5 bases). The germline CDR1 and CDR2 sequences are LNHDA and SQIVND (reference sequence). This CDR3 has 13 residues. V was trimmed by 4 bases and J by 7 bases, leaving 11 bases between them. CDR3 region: CASSKEGTQPQHF. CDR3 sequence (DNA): TGTGCCAGTAGTAAGGAGGGGACCCAGCCCCAGCATTTT.

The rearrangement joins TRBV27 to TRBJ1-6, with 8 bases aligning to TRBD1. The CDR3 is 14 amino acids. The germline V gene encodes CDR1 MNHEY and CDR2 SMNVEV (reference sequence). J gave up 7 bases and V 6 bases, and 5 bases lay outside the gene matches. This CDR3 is CASRTTGGNSPLHF. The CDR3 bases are TGTGCCAGCAGAACTACAGGGGGGAATTCACCCCTCCACTTT.

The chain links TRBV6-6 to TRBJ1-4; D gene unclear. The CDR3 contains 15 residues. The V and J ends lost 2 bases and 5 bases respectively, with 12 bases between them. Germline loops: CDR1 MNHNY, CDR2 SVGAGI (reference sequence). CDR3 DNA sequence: TGTGCCAGCAGTTACCCTACAGAAAGGAATGAAAAACTGTTTTTT. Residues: CASSYPTERNEKLFF.

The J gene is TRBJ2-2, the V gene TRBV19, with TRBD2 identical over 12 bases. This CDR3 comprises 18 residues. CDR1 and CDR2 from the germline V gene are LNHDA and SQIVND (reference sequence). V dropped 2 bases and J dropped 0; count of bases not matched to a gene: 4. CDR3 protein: CASSIRLAGGPNTGELFF. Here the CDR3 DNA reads TGTGCCAGTAGTATAAGGCTAGCGGGAGGGCCGAACACCGGGGAGCTGTTTTTT. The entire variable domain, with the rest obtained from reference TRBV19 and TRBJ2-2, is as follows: DGGITQSPKYLFRKEGQNVTLSCEQNLNHDAMYWYRQDPGQGLRLIYYSQIVNDFQKGDIAEGYSVSREKKESFPLTVTSAQKNPTAFYLCASSIRLAGGPNTGELFFGEGSRLTVL.

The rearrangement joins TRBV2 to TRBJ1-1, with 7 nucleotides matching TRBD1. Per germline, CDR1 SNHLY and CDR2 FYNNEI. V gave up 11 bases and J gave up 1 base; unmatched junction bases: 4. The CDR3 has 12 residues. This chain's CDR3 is CARQGSNTEAFF. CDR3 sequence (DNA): TGTGCCCGACAGGGATCGAACACTGAAGCTTTCTTT. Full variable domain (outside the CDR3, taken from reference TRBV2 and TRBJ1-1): EPEVTQTPSHQVTQMGQEVILRCVPISNHLYFYWYRQILGQKVEFLVSFYNNEISEKSEIFDDQFSVERPDGSNFTLKIRSTKLEDSAMYFCARQGSNTEAFFGQGTRLTVV.

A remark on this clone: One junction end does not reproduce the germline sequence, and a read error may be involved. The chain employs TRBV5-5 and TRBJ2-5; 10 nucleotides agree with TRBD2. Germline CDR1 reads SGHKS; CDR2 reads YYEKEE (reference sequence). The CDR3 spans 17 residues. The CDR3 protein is CASNLGLAGVKQETQYF. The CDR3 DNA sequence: TGTGCCAGCAACTTGGGCCTAGCGGGGGTAAAACAAGAGACCCAGTACTTC.

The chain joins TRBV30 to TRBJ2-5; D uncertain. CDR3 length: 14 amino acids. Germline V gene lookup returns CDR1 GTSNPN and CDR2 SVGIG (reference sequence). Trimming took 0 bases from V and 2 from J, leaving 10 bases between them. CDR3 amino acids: CAWSVFTAQETQYF. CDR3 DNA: TGTGCCTGGAGTGTTTTTACAGCACAAGAGACCCAGTACTTC. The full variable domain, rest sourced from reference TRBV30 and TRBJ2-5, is SQTIHQWPATLVQPVGSPLSLECTVEGTSNPNLYWYRQAAGRGLQLLFYSVGIGQISSEVPQNLSASRPQDRQFILSSKKLLLSDSGFYLCAWSVFTAQETQYFGPGTRLLVL.

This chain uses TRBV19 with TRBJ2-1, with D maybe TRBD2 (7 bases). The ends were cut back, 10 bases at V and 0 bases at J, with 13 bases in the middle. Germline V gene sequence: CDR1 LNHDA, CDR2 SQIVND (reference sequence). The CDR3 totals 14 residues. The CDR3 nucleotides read TGTGCCACCCAACGGGGGGCCTCCTACAATGAGCAGTTCTTC. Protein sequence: CATQRGASYNEQFF.

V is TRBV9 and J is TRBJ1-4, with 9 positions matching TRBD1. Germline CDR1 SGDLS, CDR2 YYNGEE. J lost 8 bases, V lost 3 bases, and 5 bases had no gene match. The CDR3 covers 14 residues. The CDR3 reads CASSAGGTGEKLFF. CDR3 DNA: TGTGCCAGCAGCGCGGGGGGGACAGGGGAAAAACTGTTTTTT.

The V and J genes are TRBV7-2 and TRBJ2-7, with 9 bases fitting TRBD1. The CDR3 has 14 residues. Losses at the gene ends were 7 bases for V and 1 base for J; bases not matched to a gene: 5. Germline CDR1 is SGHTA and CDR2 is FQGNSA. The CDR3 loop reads CASTPGQGSYEQYF. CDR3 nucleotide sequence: TGTGCCAGCACCCCGGGACAGGGTTCCTACGAGCAGTACTTC.

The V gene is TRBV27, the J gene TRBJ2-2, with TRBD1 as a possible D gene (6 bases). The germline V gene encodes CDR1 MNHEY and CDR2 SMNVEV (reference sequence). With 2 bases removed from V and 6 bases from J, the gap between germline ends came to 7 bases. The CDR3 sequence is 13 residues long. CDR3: CASSLKGAGELFF. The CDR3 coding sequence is TGTGCCAGCAGTTTAAAGGGGGCCGGGGAGCTGTTTTTT.

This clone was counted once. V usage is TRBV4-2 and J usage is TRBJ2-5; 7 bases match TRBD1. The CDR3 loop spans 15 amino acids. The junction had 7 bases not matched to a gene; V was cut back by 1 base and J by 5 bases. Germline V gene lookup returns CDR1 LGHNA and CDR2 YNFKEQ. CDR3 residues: CASSQATGSRETQYF. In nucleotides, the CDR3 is TGTGCCAGCAGCCAAGCGACAGGGTCGAGGGAGACCCAGTACTTC.

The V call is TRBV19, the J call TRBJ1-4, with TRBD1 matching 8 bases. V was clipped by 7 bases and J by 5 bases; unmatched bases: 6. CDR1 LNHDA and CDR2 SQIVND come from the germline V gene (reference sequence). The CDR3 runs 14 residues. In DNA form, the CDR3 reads TGTGCCAGTACTGGACAGGGTTGGAATGAAAAACTGTTTTTT. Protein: CASTGQGWNEKLFF. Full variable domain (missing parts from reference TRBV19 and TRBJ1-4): DGGITQSPKYLFRKEGQNVTLSCEQNLNHDAMYWYRQDPGQGLRLIYYSQIVNDFQKGDIAEGYSVSREKKESFPLTVTSAQKNPTAFYLCASTGQGWNEKLFFGSGTQLSVL.

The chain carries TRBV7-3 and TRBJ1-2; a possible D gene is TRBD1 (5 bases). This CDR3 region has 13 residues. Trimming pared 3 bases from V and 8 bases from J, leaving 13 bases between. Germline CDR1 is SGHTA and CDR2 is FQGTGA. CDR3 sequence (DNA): TGTGCCAGCAGCTTGGAGGGACGGTTGGGCTACACCTTC. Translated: CASSLEGRLGYTF.

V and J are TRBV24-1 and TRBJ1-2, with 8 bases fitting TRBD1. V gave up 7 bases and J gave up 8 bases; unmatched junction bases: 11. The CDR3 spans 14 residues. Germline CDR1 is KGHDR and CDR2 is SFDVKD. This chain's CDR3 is CATSTGQGSWGYTF. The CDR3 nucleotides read TGTGCCACCAGCACCGGACAGGGTTCGTGGGGCTACACCTTC.

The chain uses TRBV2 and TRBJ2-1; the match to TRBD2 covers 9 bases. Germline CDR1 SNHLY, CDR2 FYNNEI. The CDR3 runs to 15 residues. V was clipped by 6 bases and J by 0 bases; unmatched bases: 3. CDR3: CASRSGRSSYNEQFF. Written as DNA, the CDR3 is TGTGCCAGCAGGAGCGGGAGGAGCTCCTACAATGAGCAGTTCTTC.

CDR3: CSGVGGLDTQYF. Here the CDR3 DNA reads TGCAGCGGCGTGGGGGGTCTAGATACGCAGTATTTT. V gene TRBV29-1 combines with J gene TRBJ2-3; D perhaps matches TRBD2 (6 bases). The germline gives CDR1 SQVTM, CDR2 ANQGSEA. CDR3 size: 12 residues. Trimming took off 7 bases at V and 5 bases at J, with 13 bases between the two ends.